This T cell receptor beta chain was captured in a study of blood T cell repertoires in COVID-19. Study details: Samples representing acute and convalescent COVID-19 were sourced from the United States, Italy and Spain. Nucleic acid was either cDNA or gDNA, and it came from T cells, B-cell-depleted T cells, or PBMCs.

Some clones are missing from TCRdb's copy, which holds only in-frame ones; the method was immunoSEQ multiplex PCR. The sample includes roughly 380,000 clones, roughly 86% of them seen just once. Concerning this clone itself: Germline is not matched at one junction end, which may reflect a read error.

This CDR3 region has 14 residues. Germline values: CDR1 KGHDR, CDR2 SFDVKD. The source of this sequence is a human donor with acute or convalescent COVID-19. The donor label of this sample is uncertain. This chain connects TRBV24-1 to TRBJ2-1; 11 bases line up with TRBD2. Sequencing input: peripheral blood. The CDR3 is CATGDSGRGNEQFF. The CDR3 bases are TGTGCCACCGGTGATAGCGGGAGGGGGAATGAGCAGTTCTTC.